These 19 T cell receptor beta chains were sequenced from one sample in a study of OX40 agonist ivuxolimab in advanced cancers. The assay was immunoSEQ multiplex PCR, and TCRdb's table has in-frame clones only and misses some. This sample has 70,000 to 90,000 clones; around 90% occur once, and the top ten carry approximately 13%. Sequenced here: CD4+ or CD8+ T cells sorted from blood, sampled in a trial of the OX40 agonist ivuxolimab. Receptors originate from an adult with an advanced solid tumor such as melanoma, head and neck, liver or kidney cancer.

The chain recombines TRBV27 with TRBJ1-2; 7 bases line up with TRBD1. Germline V lookup: CDR1 MNHEY, CDR2 SMNVEV (reference sequence). Unmatched junction bases numbered 1, after V lost 4 bases and J lost 2 bases. CDR3 length: 13 residues. The CDR3, as DNA: TGTGCCAGCAGTTGGACAGGAAACTATGGCTACACCTTC. Encoded protein: CASSWTGNYGYTF.

V usage is TRBV5-6 and J usage is TRBJ1-5; D possibly corresponds to TRBD1 (5 bases). The CDR3 covers 13 residues. Germline CDR1 is SGHDT and CDR2 is YYEEEE. Deletions cut 1 base from V and 6 bases from J, with 8 bases between. The DNA of the CDR3 is TGTGCCAGCAGCTTGTGGGGGGGTCAGCCCCAGCATTTT. Its protein product is CASSLWGGQPQHF.

V usage is TRBV13 and J usage is TRBJ2-2; D not resolved. The CDR3 sequence is 14 residues long. Germline lookup yields CDR1 PRHDT and CDR2 FYEKMQ (reference sequence). The V end was cut by 4 bases, the J end by 6 bases, with 12 bases between. The CDR3 DNA is TGTGCCAGCAGCTATACTACTGCCCCCGGGGAGCTGTTTTTT. Protein sequence: CASSYTTAPGELFF.

The chain uses TRBV27 and TRBJ2-5; D gene uncertain. V lost 8 bases and J 5 bases, leaving 15 bases between the germline ends. The CDR3 is made up of 13 amino acids. Germline V gives CDR1 MNHEY, CDR2 SMNVEV (reference sequence). The CDR3 is CASGRTFRETQYF. The CDR3 bases are TGTGCCAGCGGCCGGACCTTCAGGGAGACCCAGTACTTC.

The V call is TRBV7-6, the J call TRBJ2-2, with TRBD2 matching 8 bases. Germline CDR1 SGHVS, CDR2 FNYEAQ. V trimming: 5 bases; J trimming: 4 bases; junction bases outside the gene matches: 6. The CDR3 runs to 15 residues. CDR3 residues: CASSPGGVGTGELFF. The CDR3 DNA sequence: TGTGCCAGCAGCCCGGGGGGGGTGGGCACCGGGGAGCTGTTTTTT.

CDR3 DNA sequence: TGTGCCAGCTCACCCTACAGGGATGGTGAGCAGTTCTTC. It specifies CASSPYRDGEQFF. J is TRBJ2-1 and V is TRBV18, with D perhaps matching TRBD1 (6 bases). With 3 bases removed from V and 9 bases from J, the gap between germline ends came to 12 bases. Germline assignment: CDR1 KGHSH and CDR2 LQKENI. The CDR3 has 13 residues.

On this clone itself: One junction end does not reproduce the germline sequence, and a read error may be involved. The sample holds other DNA sequences that translate to the same CDR3. V and J are TRBV9 and TRBJ2-7; TRBD2 matches 9 bases. Germline lookup yields CDR1 SGDLS and CDR2 YYNGEE. This CDR3 is built from 16 residues. The DNA of the CDR3 is TGCGCCAGCAGCGTAGCGAGTAGCGGGAGAGGGGGCGAGCAGTACTTC. The encoded protein is CASSVASSGRGGEQYF.

Only one count was recorded for this clone. The chain links TRBV19 to TRBJ2-7, with 7 bases fitting TRBD2. The V gene's germline CDR1 is LNHDA and CDR2 SQIVND (reference sequence). J gave up 1 base and V 3 bases, and 3 bases lay outside the gene matches. CDR3 length equals 14 residues. The chain's CDR3 is CASSIGGGSYEQYF. As DNA, the CDR3 is TGTGCCAGTAGTATCGGGGGAGGGTCCTACGAGCAGTACTTC.

This clone was counted between two and nine times. The chain combines TRBV4-1 with TRBJ2-7; a possible D gene is TRBD2 (6 bases). Germline V CDR1 and CDR2: MGHRA, YSYEKL. This CDR3 spans 15 amino acids. V was clipped by 2 bases and J by 4 bases, with 15 bases between them. This CDR3 is CASSQSGSGSYEQYF. The CDR3, as DNA: TGCGCCAGCAGCCAAAGCGGGTCGGGTTCGTACGAGCAGTACTTC.

This chain uses TRBV11-1 with TRBJ2-4; D gene ambiguous. This CDR3 has 11 residues. Germline V CDR1 and CDR2: SGHAT, FQDESV (reference sequence). V was pared by 5 bases and J by 8 bases, with 7 bases between. The CDR3 DNA sequence: TGTGCCAGCAGCAATGGCGACATTCAGTACTTC. Translating gives CASSNGDIQYF.

The chain has TRBV6-1 and TRBJ2-7, with TRBD2 matching 8 bases. The CDR3 sequence is 15 residues long. V lost 6 bases to trimming and J lost 3 bases; unmatched junction nucleotides: 10. The germline V gene encodes CDR1 MNHNS and CDR2 SASEGT. CDR3 amino acids: CASRLGTSRGYEQYF. CDR3 bases: TGTGCCAGCAGACTCGGGACTAGTAGGGGCTACGAGCAGTACTTC.

V is TRBV6-7 and J is TRBJ1-6; 8 nucleotides align to TRBD1. TRBV6-7 is flagged as an ORF with uncertain function. Trimming cost V 7 bases and J 9 bases; bases outside gene matches: 11. The CDR3 covers 15 residues. CDR3 loop: CASKTTGAETSPLHF. CDR3 bases: TGTGCCAGCAAGACGACAGGGGCCGAAACTTCACCCCTCCACTTT.

The V call is TRBV6-6, the J call TRBJ2-2; D not certain. Per the germline V gene, CDR1 is MNHNY and CDR2 is SVGAGI (reference sequence). The CDR3 has 15 amino acids. Between the trimmed V and J ends, which lost 5 bases and 5 bases, there was a span of 15 bases. CDR3 protein: CASSTPNIPTGELFF. The CDR3, as DNA: TGTGCCAGCAGTACCCCTAACATACCTACCGGGGAGCTGTTTTTT.

The chain uses TRBV27 and TRBJ2-1; TRBD2 agrees at 10 bases. The germline V gene has CDR1 MNHEY and CDR2 SMNVEV (reference sequence). CDR3 size: 13 residues. J lost 8 bases, V lost 5 bases, and 3 bases had no gene match. The chain's CDR3 is CASSLAGDDEQFF. The CDR3 region has the DNA TGTGCCAGCAGTCTAGCGGGAGATGATGAGCAGTTCTTC.

This clone came up once. An end of the junction does not agree with germline; a read error may underlie this. The rearrangement uses TRBV11-2 and TRBJ2-7; D not resolved. Germline V gene data show CDR1 as SGHAT and CDR2 as FQNNGV. CDR3 length: 11 amino acids. In DNA form, the CDR3 reads TGTGCCAGCAGGTTAGGTTTCGAGCAGTACTTC. Its protein product is CASRLGFEQYF.

The table lists this clone with a count of one. The chain joins TRBV7-9 to TRBJ2-3, with TRBD2 identical over 13 bases. Germline V gene sequence: CDR1 SEHNR, CDR2 FQNEAQ (reference sequence). This CDR3 region has 16 residues. V shed 5 bases and J 3 bases; nucleotides not matched to a gene: 5. The CDR3 loop is CASSEGTSGITDTQYF. Written as DNA, the CDR3 is TGTGCCAGCAGCGAAGGGACTAGCGGGATAACAGATACGCAGTATTTT. Together with reference TRBV7-9 and TRBJ2-3, the CDR3 gives the full variable domain: DTGVSQNPRHKITKRGQNVTFRCDPISEHNRLYWYRQTLGQGPEFLTYFQNEAQLEKSRLLSDRFSAERPKGSFSTLEIQRTEQGDSAMYLCASSEGTSGITDTQYFGPGTRLTVL.

This sequence joins TRBV7-6 and TRBJ1-1; D remains unclear. V lost 2 bases and J 2 bases, leaving 21 bases between the germline ends. From germline, CDR1 is SGHVS and CDR2 FNYEAQ. The CDR3 consists of 18 residues. The CDR3 nucleotides read TGTGCCAGCAGCTTAAGAGAGGGAGGAGGGCTGATCAACACTGAAGCTTTCTTT. This gives the protein CASSLREGGGLINTEAFF.

The genes are TRBV5-4 and TRBJ1-5; no definite D call. The germline V gene encodes CDR1 SGHNT and CDR2 YYREEE (reference sequence). The CDR3 consists of 15 residues. V was clipped by 4 bases and J by 0 bases, with 11 bases between them. Here the CDR3 DNA reads TGTGCCAGCAGCCCGGTCACCTATAGCAATCAGCCCCAGCATTTT. Translated: CASSPVTYSNQPQHF.

The rearrangement joins TRBV27 to TRBJ2-2; D remains ambiguous. Trimming pared 1 base from V and 5 bases from J, leaving 5 bases between. Per the germline V gene, CDR1 is MNHEY and CDR2 is SMNVEV (reference sequence). CDR3 size: 13 residues. The chain's CDR3 is CASSLLGTGELFF. The CDR3 nucleotides read TGTGCCAGCAGTTTATTGGGGACCGGGGAGCTGTTTTTT.